One and the same sample provided the 20 T cell receptor beta chains below, sequenced in a study of blood T cell repertoires in COVID-19. Clones were read by immunoSEQ multiplex PCR, and TCRdb kept only the in-frame ones, dropping some. The table lists about 400,000 clones, roughly 87% of them singletons. Sequencing was performed on PBMCs or T cells enriched from blood (not recorded which). The receptors were gathered from a woman aged 40-49 years with acute COVID-19.

The chain employs TRBV4-1 and TRBJ2-7; a possible D gene is TRBD1 (6 bases). The CDR3 is 15 residues long. V lost 3 bases, J lost 1 base, and 13 bases lay in between. CDR1 and CDR2 from the germline V gene are MGHRA and YSYEKL. CDR3 nucleotides: TGCGCCAGCAGCCAGGAACGGGACACGTCCTACGAGCAGTACTTC. Translation: CASSQERDTSYEQYF.

The rearrangement uses TRBV12-3 or TRBV12-4 and TRBJ2-1; D is perhaps TRBD1 (5 bases). Deletions cut 6 bases from V and 9 bases from J, with 9 bases between. The CDR3 has 11 residues. CDR3 residues: CASSSGFEQFF. In DNA, the CDR3 is TGTGCCAGCAGCTCAGGGTTTGAGCAGTTCTTC.

This clone came up many times. The CDR3 spells CASRGTGGAYGYTF. CDR3 nucleotides: TGTGCCAGCAGGGGGACAGGGGGCGCCTATGGCTACACCTTC. The genes are TRBV6-1 and TRBJ1-2; 12 bases are shared with TRBD1. Looked up from germline, CDR1 is MNHNS and CDR2 is SASEGT. The CDR3 has 14 residues. V dropped 6 bases and J dropped 4; count of bases not matched to a gene: 3.

This sequence joins TRBV19 and TRBJ1-2, with 9 bases fitting TRBD1. Germline V lookup: CDR1 LNHDA, CDR2 SQIVND (reference sequence). The CDR3 spans 15 residues. After removal of 9 bases from V and 0 bases from J, the junction contained 8 bases not matched to a gene. The CDR3 region has the DNA TGTGCCAGCCGGGACAGGGCCGAAGCTAACTATGGCTACACCTTC. It codes for CASRDRAEANYGYTF. The full variable domain, its missing parts supplied by reference TRBV19 and TRBJ1-2, is DGGITQSPKYLFRKEGQNVTLSCEQNLNHDAMYWYRQDPGQGLRLIYYSQIVNDFQKGDIAEGYSVSREKKESFPLTVTSAQKNPTAFYLCASRDRAEANYGYTFGSGTRLTVV.

The chain employs TRBV15 and TRBJ2-7; 7 bases match TRBD1. The V gene end was trimmed by 5 bases and the J gene end by 5 bases; junction bases not matched to a gene: 12. The CDR3 extends over 15 amino acids. Germline V CDR1 and CDR2: LNHNV, YYDKDF (reference sequence). As DNA, the CDR3 is TGTGCCACCAGCTTACGGACAGGCACGGCCAACGAGCAGTACTTC. Translated, it gives CATSLRTGTANEQYF.

The J gene is TRBJ1-1, the V gene TRBV7-9, with D unclear. Per germline, CDR1 SEHNR and CDR2 FQNEAQ (reference sequence). Trimming pared 1 base from V and 11 bases from J, leaving 8 bases between. CDR3 length equals 11 residues. The CDR3 protein is CASSLGHPAFF. The CDR3 DNA sequence: TGTGCCAGCAGCTTAGGTCATCCCGCTTTCTTT.

The chain employs TRBV12-3 or TRBV12-4 and TRBJ1-1; TRBD1 might be the D (5 bases). Trimming removed 7 bases from V and 7 bases from J, with 10 bases in between. This CDR3 spans 11 amino acids. CDR3 in amino acids: CASTWGGEAFF. The CDR3 DNA reads as TGTGCCAGCACCTGGGGGGGTGAAGCTTTCTTT.

The V and J genes are TRBV7-9 and TRBJ2-5, with 9 bases matching TRBD2. The CDR3 is made up of 15 amino acids. Germline values: CDR1 SEHNR, CDR2 FQNEAQ (reference sequence). The V and J ends lost 0 bases and 5 bases, in that order; junction bases with no gene match: 4. This chain's CDR3 is CASSLAAGGLETQYF. The CDR3 DNA reads as TGTGCCAGCAGCTTAGCAGCGGGGGGACTGGAGACCCAGTACTTC. Filled out from reference TRBV7-9 and TRBJ2-5, the complete variable domain reads DTGVSQNPRHKITKRGQNVTFRCDPISEHNRLYWYRQTLGQGPEFLTYFQNEAQLEKSRLLSDRFSAERPKGSFSTLEIQRTEQGDSAMYLCASSLAAGGLETQYFGPGTRLLVL.

V is TRBV13 and J is TRBJ1-6; no firm D call. V lost 2 bases and J lost 9, with 14 bases in between. The germline gives CDR1 PRHDT, CDR2 FYEKMQ (reference sequence). The CDR3 is made up of 15 amino acids. CDR3: CASSLSQSPGSPLHF. For the CDR3, the DNA is TGTGCCAGCAGCTTATCCCAGAGTCCAGGTTCACCCCTCCACTTT.

The chain links TRBV5-6 to TRBJ1-6; 7 bases line up with TRBD1. Germline trimming cut 3 bases from V and 3 bases from J; bases unmatched to any gene: 6. CDR3 size: 16 residues. The germline V gene encodes CDR1 SGHDT and CDR2 YYEEEE. The CDR3 DNA follows: TGTGCCAGCAGCTCGACCGGGACAGTCTATAATTCACCCCTCCACTTT. Translated, it gives CASSSTGTVYNSPLHF. The variable domain in full, completed from reference TRBV5-6 and TRBJ1-6, reads DAGVTQSPTHLIKTRGQQVTLRCSPKSGHDTVSWYQQALGQGPQFIFQYYEEEERQRGNFPDRFSGHQFPNYSSELNVNALLLGDSALYLCASSSTGTVYNSPLHFGNGTRLTVT.

This clone appeared once. This sequence joins TRBV6-5 and TRBJ2-7; 8 nucleotides agree with TRBD2. The V segment lost 5 bases and the J segment 7 bases; nucleotides outside the gene matches: 4. Looked up from germline, CDR1 is MNHEY and CDR2 is SVGAGI. CDR3 length equals 12 residues. The DNA of the CDR3 is TGTGCCAGCAGTCACCGGGGGGGTGAGCAGTACTTC. This translates into CASSHRGGEQYF.

The J gene is TRBJ2-7, the V gene TRBV19, with TRBD1 matching 10 bases. Germline values: CDR1 LNHDA, CDR2 SQIVND (reference sequence). The J segment lost 5 bases and the V segment lost 3 bases, leaving 7 bases of the junction unmatched. The CDR3 runs to 15 residues. Written as DNA, the CDR3 is TGTGCCAGTAGTATGGGGACAGGGGTTTTACACGAGCAGTACTTC. Translated, it gives CASSMGTGVLHEQYF.

Of note for this clone: The sample has other DNA sequences that encode this CDR3 too. The chain is built from TRBV3-1 (or the pseudogene TRBV3-2) and TRBJ2-7; maybe TRBD2 (6 bases). Trimming stripped 3 bases from V and 3 bases from J, with 6 bases between. The length of the CDR3 is 12 residues. CDR1 and CDR2 (germline): LGHDT, YNNKEL (reference sequence). CDR3 region: CASSQGGYEQYF. The CDR3, as DNA: TGTGCCAGCAGCCAGGGGGGCTACGAGCAGTACTTC.

The chain has TRBV4-1 and TRBJ1-4; 8 bases agree with TRBD1. Germline lookup yields CDR1 MGHRA and CDR2 YSYEKL. V shed 8 bases and J 8 bases; nucleotides not matched to a gene: 13. The CDR3 length is 15 residues. CDR3 nucleotide sequence: TGCGCCAGCCATAAGAAACAGGGGGGGGAAGAAAAACTGTTTTTT. Translated: CASHKKQGGEEKLFF.

The chain couples TRBV6-5 to TRBJ2-3; D not resolved. This CDR3 has 14 amino acids. CDR1 and CDR2 (germline): MNHEY, SVGAGI. Trimming pared 6 bases from V and 8 bases from J, leaving 18 bases between. CDR3 DNA sequence: TGTGCCAGCAGGACGTACGGCCCGGTAGCTACGCAGTATTTT. Translated, it gives CASRTYGPVATQYF.

V and J are TRBV19 and TRBJ2-1; TRBD2 agrees at 9 bases. Losses at the gene ends were 1 base for V and 6 bases for J; bases not matched to a gene: 10. This CDR3 is built from 17 residues. The germline V gene has CDR1 LNHDA and CDR2 SQIVND (reference sequence). CDR3 in DNA: TGTGCCAGTAGTATAGGTTCGAGCGGGGGGCGCGGCAATGAGCAGTTCTTC. This encodes CASSIGSSGGRGNEQFF.

The rearrangement joins TRBV5-4 to TRBJ2-1, with 9 bases that match TRBD1. The CDR3 covers 13 residues. V trimming: 7 bases; J trimming: 11 bases; junction bases outside the gene matches: 10. Germline V gene sequence: CDR1 SGHNT, CDR2 YYREEE (reference sequence). The CDR3 coding sequence is TGTGCCAGCGCCGTCTCCGGGACAGGGAAGCAGTTCTTC. This codes for CASAVSGTGKQFF.

This clone appeared a few times. This chain joins TRBV7-9 and TRBJ2-7, with 7 nucleotides matching TRBD2. There are 13 residues in the CDR3. The V segment lost 4 bases and the J segment 6 bases; nucleotides outside the gene matches: 6. Germline V gene sequence: CDR1 SEHNR, CDR2 FQNEAQ (reference sequence). The CDR3 loop is CASSSPREGEQYF. The CDR3, as DNA: TGTGCCAGCAGCTCCCCCAGGGAGGGCGAGCAGTACTTC.

The CDR3, as DNA: TGTGCCAGCAGCTCGATCAGGGGGGATCTCTATGGCTACACCTTC. Translating gives CASSSIRGDLYGYTF. The chain couples TRBV11-3 to TRBJ1-2; 7 bases line up with TRBD1. J was trimmed by 4 bases and V by 4 bases; bases with no gene match: 9. CDR1 is SGHNT, CDR2 YENEEA, per germline. The CDR3 is made up of 15 amino acids.

The V and J genes are TRBV29-1 and TRBJ1-2; TRBD1 matches at 8 bases. Unmatched junction bases numbered 13, after V lost 6 bases and J lost 4 bases. The CDR3 is 15 residues long. The germline gives CDR1 SQVTM, CDR2 ANQGSEA. The CDR3 DNA is TGCAGCGTCTCTCCTGAGGCAGGGGGCTTCTATGGCTACACCTTC. Its translation: CSVSPEAGGFYGYTF.